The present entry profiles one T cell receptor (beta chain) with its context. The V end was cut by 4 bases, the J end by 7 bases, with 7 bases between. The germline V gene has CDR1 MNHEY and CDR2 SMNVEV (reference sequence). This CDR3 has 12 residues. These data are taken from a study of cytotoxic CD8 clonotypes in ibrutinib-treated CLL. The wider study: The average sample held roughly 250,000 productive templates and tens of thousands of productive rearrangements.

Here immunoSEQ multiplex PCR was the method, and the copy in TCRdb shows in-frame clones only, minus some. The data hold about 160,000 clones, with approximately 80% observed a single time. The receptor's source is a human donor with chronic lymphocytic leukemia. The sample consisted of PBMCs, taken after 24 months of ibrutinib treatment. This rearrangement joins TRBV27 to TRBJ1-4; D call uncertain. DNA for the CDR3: TGTGCCAGCAGTTCTGGACTTGAAAAACTGTTTTTT. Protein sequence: CASSSGLEKLFF.